This T cell receptor beta chain was obtained from a study of blood T cell repertoires in COVID-19. This CDR3 region has 16 residues. J was trimmed by 4 bases and V by 3 bases; bases with no gene match: 11. The germline CDR1 and CDR2 sequences are SGHRS and YFSETQ. Source study methods: Amplified reference gene primers provided the basis for estimating nucleated cell counts. Profiling relied on immunoSEQ multiplex PCR, and the TCRdb table lists in-frame clones only, not all of them. V, J and clone size reflect that table, while D and trimming were determined from the DNA. This table holds roughly 77,000 clones, 80% found once.

This TCR derives from an older woman with acute or convalescent COVID-19. J is TRBJ2-5 and V is TRBV5-1, with 8 positions matching TRBD2. The specimen was peripheral blood. Here the CDR3 DNA reads TGCGCCAGCAGCTCCCGGGAGGGGGGGAGCGGAGAGACCCAGTACTTC. It specifies CASSSREGGSGETQYF.